The rows below give T cell receptor beta chains drawn from one sample of a study of blood T cell repertoires in COVID-19. Sequenced by immunoSEQ multiplex PCR; TCRdb stores in-frame clones only, minus some. Of fewer than 300,000 clones in the sample, roughly 90% were seen once. Sequenced material: peripheral blood. These receptors came from a woman aged 25 to 39 with COVID-19, enrolled during active disease. Both conserved end residues are part of each CDR3. A D gene is named only where the DNA matches it firmly. A row's size may be missing; if present it is once, few, many or a size class.

>TRBJ1-3|few|TRBV3-1/TRBV3-2|.
CASSQANRDRNTIYF
TGTGCCAGCAGCCAAGCCAACAGGGATAGAAACACCATATATTTT
>TRBJ1-5|.|TRBV21-1|.
CASSSHWGGSNQPQHF
TGTGCCAGCAGCTCGCACTGGGGGGGAAGCAATCAGCCCCAGCATTTT
>TRBJ2-1|.|TRBV18|TRBD2
CASSPPRTRGRNEQFF
TGTGCCAGCTCACCCCCCCGGACTAGAGGAAGGAATGAGCAGTTCTTC
>TRBJ2-1|.|TRBV18|.
CASSPSYAVNEQFF
TGTGCCAGCTCACCATCGTATGCGGTCAATGAGCAGTTCTTC
>TRBJ2-7|few|TRBV10-2|.
CASSGLSYEQYF
TGCGCCAGCAGTGGACTTTCCTACGAGCAGTACTTC
>TRBJ2-2|.|TRBV11-3|.
CASSAGGRFKSNTGELFF
TGTGCCAGCAGCGCCGGGGGACGCTTCAAGAGCAACACCGGGGAGCTGTTTTTT
>TRBJ2-2|.|TRBV30|.
CAWSVGGPGELFF
TGTGCCTGGAGTGTTGGAGGGCCCGGGGAGCTGTTTTTT
>TRBJ2-5|.|TRBV4-2|TRBD2
CASSQGVPSGGETQYF
TGTGCCAGCAGCCAAGGGGTACCCTCCGGGGGGGAGACCCAGTACTTC
>TRBJ2-2|few|TRBV6-4|.
CASSAGNTGELFF
TGTGCCAGCAGTGCAGGGAACACCGGGGAGCTGTTTTTT
>TRBJ1-6|.|TRBV5-1|.
CASSLGQRDTYSPLHF
TGCGCCAGCAGCTTAGGACAACGAGACACTTATTCACCCCTCCACTTT
>TRBJ2-3|.|TRBV2|TRBD2
CASRNPGGASTDTQYF
TGTGCCAGCAGAAATCCGGGGGGAGCTAGCACAGATACGCAGTATTTT
>TRBJ1-5|.|TRBV28|TRBD1
CASSLEGAFSNQPQHF
TGTGCCAGCAGCTTGGAGGGGGCCTTTAGCAATCAGCCCCAGCATTTT
>TRBJ1-2|.|TRBV4-1|TRBD1
CASSHEQGPHYGYTF
TGCGCCAGCAGCCATGAACAGGGGCCCCACTATGGCTACACCTTC
>TRBJ2-3|.|TRBV3-1/TRBV3-2|TRBD2
CASSQTSGGDTQYF
TGTGCCAGCAGCCAAACTAGCGGGGGGGATACGCAGTATTTT
>TRBJ1-1|.|TRBV29-1|TRBD1
CSVHTGVTEAFF
TGCAGCGTTCACACAGGGGTCACTGAAGCTTTCTTT
>TRBJ1-5|.|TRBV19|.
CASSISVNQPQHF
TGTGCCAGTAGTATCTCGGTCAATCAGCCCCAGCATTTT
>TRBJ2-3|.|TRBV10-3|TRBD1
CAIADRAADTQYF
TGTGCCATCGCCGACAGGGCTGCAGATACGCAGTATTTT
>TRBJ2-2|.|TRBV4-1|TRBD1
CASSLPGTGVETGELFF
TGCGCCAGCAGCCTTCCCGGGACAGGGGTTGAAACCGGGGAGCTGTTTTTT
>TRBJ1-2|.|TRBV28|.
CASSRWQGIGYGYTF
TGTGCCAGCAGCAGGTGGCAGGGGATCGGCTATGGCTACACCTTC
>TRBJ1-6|once|TRBV10-3|TRBD1
CAICIPFPGTGDSPLHF
TGTGCCATCTGTATACCGTTCCCCGGGACAGGGGATTCACCCCTCCACTTT
>TRBJ2-2|few|TRBV6-5|.
CASSLRTGELFF
TGTGCCAGCAGTCTACGAACCGGGGAGCTGTTTTTT
>TRBJ2-2|.|TRBV12-3/TRBV12-4|.
CASSLQGTGELFF
TGTGCCAGCAGTTTACAGGGCACCGGGGAGCTGTTTTTT
>TRBJ2-5|.|TRBV6-1|.
CASSEWGRGYQETQYF
TGTGCCAGCAGTGAATGGGGGCGGGGGTACCAAGAGACCCAGTACTTC
>TRBJ1-2|.|TRBV2|.
CASSGGVQNYGYTF
TGTGCCAGCAGTGGGGGGGTACAGAACTATGGCTACACCTTC
>TRBJ1-2|once|TRBV5-6|.
CASYLIAGKIDGANYGYTF
TGTGCCAGCTACCTTATCGCAGGGAAGATAGATGGGGCTAACTATGGCTACACCTTC
>TRBJ1-6|.|TRBV5-5|.
CASAEEKVFWSPLHF
TGTGCCAGCGCGGAGGAGAAGGTGTTCTGGTCACCCCTCCACTTT
>TRBJ1-1|.|TRBV30|.
CAWRGLTEAFF
TGTGCCTGGAGGGGACTAACTGAAGCTTTCTTT
>TRBJ2-2|.|TRBV4-1|TRBD1
CASSPDRGPGELFF
TGCGCCAGCAGCCCCGACAGGGGCCCCGGGGAGCTGTTTTTT
>TRBJ1-2|.|TRBV24-1|TRBD1
CATSDRPGQGRGYTF
TGTGCCACCAGTGATCGCCCTGGACAGGGGAGAGGCTACACCTTC
>TRBJ1-5|.|TRBV19|.
CASSLQGSVLSQHF
TGTGCCAGTAGTCTACAGGGTTCCGTTTTGTCCCAGCATTTT
>TRBJ1-6|.|TRBV30|TRBD1
CAWSGQGVLLSPLHF
TGTGCCTGGAGTGGTCAGGGGGTCCTCTTATCACCCCTCCACTTT
>TRBJ2-2|.|TRBV9|TRBD2
CASSSITGTIYTGELFF
TGTGCCAGCAGCTCAATTACCGGGACTATTTACACCGGGGAGCTGTTTTTT
>TRBJ1-4|few|TRBV6-5|.
CATRDSTTNEKLFF
TGTGCCACCCGGGACTCAACAACTAATGAAAAACTGTTTTTT